This record looks at one T cell receptor (beta chain) sequence and its context. The antigen is not known. This entry comes from a study of STAT5B mutations in CD4+ large granular lymphocyte leukemia. Overall study results and limits: Main leukemic clonotypes were patient-specific, but 20% to 25% appeared at low frequency elsewhere.

TCRdb's table, derived via immunoSEQ multiplex PCR, lists solely in-frame clones and lacks some. In the table there are about 48,000 clones, roughly two thirds of which are singletons. This TCR was recovered from a human donor in good health. Sequenced sample: CD4+ T cells from blood buffy coats.

The CDR3 spells CASSLERLGEAFF. Written as DNA, the CDR3 is TGTGCCAGCAGCCTCGAGAGGCTCGGTGAAGCTTTCTTT. The chain is built from TRBV7-9 and TRBJ1-1; D is unresolved. Trimming took 5 bases from V and 7 from J, leaving 14 bases between them. The CDR3 sequence is 13 residues long. Germline assignment: CDR1 SEHNR and CDR2 FQNEAQ (reference sequence).